Included here is one T cell receptor (beta chain) sequence, with context. A single count supports this clone. The antigen this receptor binds is unknown. No much larger clone is present one base from it, and per-base qualities are unavailable. The immunoSEQ Assay, a bias-controlled multiplex PCR, was used to amplify TCRbeta CDR3 regions from genomic DNA. From the authors' description of their analysis: The number of nucleated cells in each sample was estimated from the amplification of reference gene primers within the assay. To quantify the absolute abundance of each unique TCRbeta CDR3 rearrangement, sequence reads were collapsed and filtered. For each sample, productive Simpson clonality was calculated by taking the square root of Simpson's diversity index across productive rearrangements. TCRdb's version of the immuneACCESS table is confined to in-frame rearrangements and falls short of the full clone set. An unresolved V gene accounts for under half of the shortfall where checked; the remainder is of unknown origin. Clone size and the V and J calls come from that table; the DNA yielded D and trimming. Here the sample has about 160,000 clones; roughly 87% occur a single time. The ten largest clones capture 3.9% of the sample.

The record originates from a study of blood T cell repertoires in COVID-19 (dated by TCRdb to the early 2020s). In terms of the full investigation: Collaborator samples came from the United States, Italy and Spain and covered acute and convalescent phases of COVID-19. The material from the prospective study consisted of cDNA or gDNA derived from T cells, B-cell-depleted T cells, or PBMCs. Subjects who had been exposed to COVID-19, were actively infected with it, or had recovered from it provided the deeply sampled blood TCRbeta repertoires that made up the dataset. The repertoires were made available in a free public database intended to serve as a resource for research on the immune response to SARS-CoV-2. The samples were drawn from the first 160 participants of the ongoing ImmuneRACE study and from about 1,200 subjects provided by 6 global collaborators. Nearly every sample came with metadata listing a de-identified subject ID, COVID-19 status, age in years and sex. Where available, HLA class I and class II types were obtained from metadata supplied by the sample provider rather than from assay-based typing.

From the germline V gene (reference sequence), CDR1 is GTSNPN and CDR2 is SVGIG. V lost 2 bases and J lost 5 bases, and the count of bases not matched to a germline gene is 8. The CDR3 holds 14 amino acids from the cysteine to the phenylalanine. The sequence is cut down to CDR3 DNA, 42 bases in frame from base 1. Samples from volunteer blood donors who had recovered from COVID-19 were contributed by a second Seattle source. The collaborating institutions used their own protocols to collect whole blood in K2EDTA tubes. Collaborator samples were shipped for TCRbeta analysis as frozen whole blood, isolated PBMCs, or DNA extracted from either sample type. The research as a whole found: Clinical and demographic metadata were provided uncurated, with the amount varying by source and participant.

The sequenced sample was peripheral blood. The clonotype originates from a woman aged 60-75 years who had recovered from COVID-19. Recombination joined TRBV30 with TRBJ1-1; TRBD1 matches 7 bases in the middle. The CDR3 protein is CAWSSKGAGTEAFF. The bases are TGTGCCTGGAGTTCGAAGGGGGCTGGGACTGAAGCTTTCTTT.